Listed here are 25 T cell receptor beta chains from one sample, sequenced in a study of Ad26.COV2.S vaccination and SARS-CoV-2 variants (dated by TCRdb to about 2021). The library relied on the immunoSEQ multiplex PCR assay. TCRdb re-hosts the immuneACCESS table, in-frame sequences only. Its copies lack some clones; in the studies checked, an unresolved V gene accounts for under half of them, and the cause for the rest is not known. Recorded for this sample are approximately 410,000 clones; approximately 92% of them occurred a single time. The ten largest clonotypes hold roughly 1.7% of the sample. Per the publication, the treatment or condition label means: some 20 received Ad26.COV2.S at low or high dose, single or two shots; five or six received placebo; per-sample allocation not given. Repertoires of vaccine and placebo recipients were sequenced from samples taken on day 63 after the first injection.

The sample consisted of peripheral blood, taken in a trial of Ad26.COV2.S vaccine versus placebo. The source is a person between 18 and 65 years old who received the Ad26.COV2.S COVID-19 vaccine or a placebo.

In the case of this clone: Other DNA sequences in this sample translate to the same CDR3. This chain links TRBV4-3 with TRBJ2-7, with TRBD2 identical over 10 bases. Germline CDR1 LGHNA, CDR2 YSLEER. J lost 4 bases, V lost 0 bases, and 3 bases had no gene match. CDR3 length: 15 amino acids. CDR3 region: CASSQDPSGGYEQYF. DNA of the CDR3: TGCGCCAGCAGCCAAGACCCTAGCGGGGGATACGAGCAGTACTTC.

DNA of the CDR3: TGTGCCAGCAGCCCCCAGGGGGGTGGAAATCAGCCCCAGCATTTT. It translates to CASSPQGGGNQPQHF. The chain joins TRBV7-2 to TRBJ1-5; the match to TRBD1 covers 7 bases. J was trimmed by 4 bases and V by 5 bases; bases with no gene match: 8. The CDR3 has 15 amino acids. The germline V gene has CDR1 SGHTA and CDR2 FQGNSA.

The chain couples TRBV21-1 to TRBJ1-2; the table assigns TRBD1, which was not confirmed against the DNA. TRBV21-1 is designated a pseudogene. The CDR3 contains 15 residues. This CDR3 reads CASSPRDRGNYGYTF. The CDR3 bases are TGTGCCAGCAGCCCCCGGGACAGGGGGAACTATGGCTACACCTTC.

The V and J genes are TRBV2 and TRBJ2-7; weak D call: TRBD1 (6 bases). Germline lookup yields CDR1 SNHLY and CDR2 FYNNEI. V lost 6 bases, J lost 4 bases, and 13 bases lay in between. CDR3 length: 13 amino acids. The CDR3 nucleotides read TGTGCCAGCAGACAGGGTTTAGCATACGAGCAGTACTTC. It is translated as CASRQGLAYEQYF.

CDR3 amino acids: CASRRDSIPTEAFF. CDR3 nucleotide sequence: TGTGCCAGCAGACGAGACAGTATCCCCACTGAAGCTTTCTTT. This chain joins TRBV6-5 and TRBJ1-1; TRBD1 is a possible D gene (5 bases). This CDR3 contains 14 residues. From germline, CDR1 is MNHEY and CDR2 SVGAGI. Trimming removed 6 bases at V and 4 bases at J, with 15 bases between.

The V gene is TRBV7-9, the J gene TRBJ1-5; D unresolved. The CDR3 loop spans 13 amino acids. Germline loops: CDR1 SEHNR, CDR2 FQNEAQ (reference sequence). V lost 1 base, J lost 7 bases, and 8 bases lay in between. CDR3 amino acids: CASSLDLFQPQHF. The CDR3 nucleotides are TGTGCCAGCAGCTTAGATCTCTTCCAGCCCCAGCATTTT.

The J gene is TRBJ2-3, the V gene TRBV2; 8 nucleotides align to TRBD2. This CDR3 region has 16 residues. Germline V gene sequence: CDR1 SNHLY, CDR2 FYNNEI. J was trimmed by 2 bases and V by 3 bases; bases with no gene match: 7. The CDR3 nucleotides are TGTGCCAGCAGTGACCCCGGGGGGGTTGCCACAGATACGCAGTATTTT. It codes for CASSDPGGVATDTQYF.

This clone has just one count. The rearrangement links TRBV7-8 to TRBJ1-2, with D possibly matching TRBD1 (5 bases). Germline V gene lookup returns CDR1 SGHVS and CDR2 FQNEAQ. CDR3 length: 13 residues. Trimming took off 5 bases at V and 3 bases at J, with 10 bases between the two ends. CDR3 amino acids: CASSTGTDYGYTF. CDR3 sequence (DNA): TGTGCCAGCAGCACCGGGACGGACTATGGCTACACCTTC.

The J gene is TRBJ1-3, the V gene TRBV18, with no clear D. From germline, CDR1 is KGHSH and CDR2 LQKENI. The V end lost 2 bases, the J end lost 4 bases, and 12 bases lay between the germline ends. The CDR3 sequence is 15 residues long. The CDR3 region is CASSPSSPRGNTIYF. CDR3 nucleotides: TGTGCCAGCTCACCATCCTCACCACGGGGAAACACCATATATTTT.

The V call is TRBV5-6, the J call TRBJ1-1; D ambiguous. CDR1 SGHDT and CDR2 YYEEEE come from the germline V gene. Trimming left V 2 bases short and J 0 bases short, with 11 bases between. The CDR3 length is 15 residues. The CDR3 nucleotides read TGTGCCAGCAGCTTCGAGGCCAGAATGAACACTGAAGCTTTCTTT. Its protein product is CASSFEARMNTEAFF. Complete variable domain (other parts from reference TRBV5-6 and TRBJ1-1): DAGVTQSPTHLIKTRGQQVTLRCSPKSGHDTVSWYQQALGQGPQFIFQYYEEEERQRGNFPDRFSGHQFPNYSSELNVNALLLGDSALYLCASSFEARMNTEAFFGQGTRLTVV.

This chain joins TRBV7-2 and TRBJ1-2; unclear D gene. The V end lost 1 base, the J end lost 10 bases, and 7 bases lay between the germline ends. The CDR3 covers 11 residues. The V gene's germline CDR1 is SGHTA and CDR2 FQGNSA. The CDR3 here is CASSLDHIYTF. The CDR3 bases are TGTGCCAGCAGCTTAGATCATATCTACACCTTC.

Regarding this clone: Other nucleotide sequences from this sample produce the same CDR3. The chain carries TRBV7-6 and TRBJ2-3; TRBD1 is a possible D gene (6 bases). V gave up 1 base and J gave up 0 bases, with 8 bases separating them. The CDR3 totals 15 residues. CDR1 SGHVS and CDR2 FNYEAQ come from the germline V gene. As DNA, the CDR3 is TGTGCCAGCAGCTTAGGGACAGTTAGCACAGATACGCAGTATTTT. The encoded protein is CASSLGTVSTDTQYF.

This chain uses TRBV10-3 with TRBJ2-7; D not resolved. Germline V gene sequence: CDR1 ENHRY, CDR2 SYGVKD. The CDR3 covers 12 residues. Trimming removed 6 bases from V and 6 bases from J, with 12 bases in between. CDR3 DNA: TGTGCCATCAGAGACCCAGGCTCCGAGCAGTACTTC. Translation gives CAIRDPGSEQYF.

V usage is TRBV7-2 and J usage is TRBJ1-2; 8 nucleotides align to TRBD1. The J segment lost 2 bases and the V segment lost 1 base, leaving 0 bases of the junction unmatched. Germline assignment: CDR1 SGHTA and CDR2 FQGNSA. This CDR3 spans 14 amino acids. The CDR3 DNA is TGTGCCAGCAGCTTAGACAGGGGGAACTATGGCTACACCTTC. Translation: CASSLDRGNYGYTF.

The J gene is TRBJ2-1, the V gene TRBV18; 9 bases match TRBD1. Germline V lookup: CDR1 KGHSH, CDR2 LQKENI. The V and J ends lost 3 bases and 8 bases, in that order; junction bases with no gene match: 8. The CDR3 totals 15 residues. For the CDR3, the DNA is TGTGCCAGCTCACCGGACCCGGGACAGGGCCATGAGCAGTTCTTC. Encoded protein: CASSPDPGQGHEQFF. Supplemented by reference TRBV18 and TRBJ2-1, the full variable domain reads NAGVMQNPRHLVRRRGQEARLRCSPMKGHSHVYWYRQLPEEGLKFMVYLQKENIIDESGMPKERFSAEFPKEGPSILRIQQVVRGDSAAYFCASSPDPGQGHEQFFGPGTRLTVL.

The rearrangement joins TRBV15 to TRBJ2-3, with D uncertain. Per germline, CDR1 LNHNV and CDR2 YYDKDF (reference sequence). CDR3 length equals 17 residues. V was pared by 0 bases and J by 4 bases, with 17 bases between. The CDR3 sequence: CATSRDDQLVIADTQYF. The CDR3 coding sequence is TGTGCCACCAGCAGAGATGATCAGCTTGTTATCGCAGATACGCAGTATTTT.

This CDR3 is CASSVPEGGVYSYEQYF. The CDR3 nucleotides read TGTGCCAGCAGCGTACCGGAGGGAGGGGTTTACTCCTACGAGCAGTACTTC. V is TRBV9 and J is TRBJ2-7; 7 bases align to TRBD2. The ends lost 1 base at V and 0 bases at J; junction bases unmatched: 10. Germline-derived CDR1 and CDR2 are SGDLS and YYNGEE. The CDR3 extends over 17 amino acids.

V is TRBV5-1 and J is TRBJ2-1; 10 nucleotides match TRBD1. Germline V CDR1 and CDR2: SGHRS, YFSETQ. The length of the CDR3 is 16 residues. The ends lost 1 base at V and 8 bases at J; junction bases unmatched: 9. CDR3 coding DNA: TGCGCCAGCAGCTTGTGGGCGGGACAGGGGCTGGATGAGCAGTTCTTC. This codes for CASSLWAGQGLDEQFF.

CDR3 nucleotide sequence: TGTGCCATCAGTGACCCGGGACAAGTGAACACTGAAGCTTTCTTT. Protein sequence: CAISDPGQVNTEAFF. J is TRBJ1-1 and V is TRBV10-3; weak D call: TRBD1 (6 bases). The V and J ends lost 3 bases and 0 bases respectively, with 11 bases between them. The CDR3 extends over 15 amino acids. Germline V gene sequence: CDR1 ENHRY, CDR2 SYGVKD.

The J gene is TRBJ1-3, the V gene TRBV4-3; no clear D gene. The CDR3 consists of 13 residues. CDR1 is LGHNA, CDR2 YSLEER, per germline. V was shortened by 4 bases and J by 8 bases, with 12 bases between the two germline ends. CDR3 in amino acids: CASSRGLEDTIYF. The DNA of the CDR3 is TGCGCCAGCAGCCGAGGATTAGAGGACACCATATATTTT.

This clone was seen a few times. The chain carries TRBV19 and TRBJ1-5; 9 bases are shared with TRBD1. Germline assignment: CDR1 LNHDA and CDR2 SQIVND (reference sequence). CDR3 size: 13 residues. V was pared by 4 bases and J by 6 bases, with 1 base of the junction left unmatched. CDR3 region: CASSRDRAQPQHF. CDR3 bases: TGTGCCAGTAGTAGGGACAGGGCTCAGCCCCAGCATTTT. Drawing the rest from reference TRBV19 and TRBJ1-5, the complete variable domain is DGGITQSPKYLFRKEGQNVTLSCEQNLNHDAMYWYRQDPGQGLRLIYYSQIVNDFQKGDIAEGYSVSREKKESFPLTVTSAQKNPTAFYLCASSRDRAQPQHFGDGTRLSIL.

Comments on this clone: Additional DNA sequences in this sample encode the identical CDR3. The rearrangement uses TRBV29-1 and TRBJ1-5; D possibly corresponds to TRBD1 (5 bases). Germline CDR1 and CDR2: SQVTM and ANQGSEA. The CDR3 loop spans 13 amino acids. With 4 bases removed from V and 1 base from J, the gap between germline ends came to 8 bases. The CDR3 region has the DNA TGCAGCGTTGGAAGGGACAGCAATCAGCCCCAGCATTTT. The encoded protein is CSVGRDSNQPQHF.

V usage is TRBV9 and J usage is TRBJ2-1; D is ambiguous. The CDR3 runs 17 residues. From germline, CDR1 is SGDLS and CDR2 YYNGEE. The ends were cut back, 0 bases at V and 2 bases at J, with 15 bases in the middle. CDR3: CASSVADTTPTYNEQFF. The DNA of the CDR3 is TGTGCCAGCAGCGTAGCCGACACCACCCCCACCTACAATGAGCAGTTCTTC.

The chain joins TRBV7-2 to TRBJ1-4; weak D call: TRBD1 (5 bases). CDR3 length: 14 amino acids. The germline CDR1 and CDR2 sequences are SGHTA and FQGNSA. V lost 3 bases and J 8 bases, leaving 13 bases between the germline ends. CDR3 sequence reads: CASSFPGTREKLFF. CDR3 nucleotide sequence: TGTGCCAGCAGCTTCCCCGGGACTAGGGAAAAACTGTTTTTT.

In nucleotides, the CDR3 is TGTGCCAGCAGCTTAGAGCCAGCGGGGGCCAGCGATGGGACCCAGTACTTC. This translates into CASSLEPAGASDGTQYF. This chain links TRBV7-2 with TRBJ2-5; 8 bases are a match to TRBD2. Germline V gene data show CDR1 as SGHTA and CDR2 as FQGNSA. Trimming removed 1 base from V and 7 bases from J; junction bases left unmatched: 14. CDR3 length equals 17 residues.